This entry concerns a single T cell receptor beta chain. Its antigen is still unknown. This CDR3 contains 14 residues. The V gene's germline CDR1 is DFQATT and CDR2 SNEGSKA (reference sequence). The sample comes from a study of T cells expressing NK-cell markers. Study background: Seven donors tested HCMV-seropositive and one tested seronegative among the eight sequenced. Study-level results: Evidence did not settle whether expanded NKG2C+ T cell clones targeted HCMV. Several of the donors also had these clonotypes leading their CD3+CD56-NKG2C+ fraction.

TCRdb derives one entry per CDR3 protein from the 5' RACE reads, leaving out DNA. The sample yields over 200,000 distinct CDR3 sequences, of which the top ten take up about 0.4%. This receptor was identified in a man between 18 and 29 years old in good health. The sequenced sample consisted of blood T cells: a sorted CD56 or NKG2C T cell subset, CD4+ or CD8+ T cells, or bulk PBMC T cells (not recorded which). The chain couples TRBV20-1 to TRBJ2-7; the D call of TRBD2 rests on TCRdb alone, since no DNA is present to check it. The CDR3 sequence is CSARRRAGSYEQYF.